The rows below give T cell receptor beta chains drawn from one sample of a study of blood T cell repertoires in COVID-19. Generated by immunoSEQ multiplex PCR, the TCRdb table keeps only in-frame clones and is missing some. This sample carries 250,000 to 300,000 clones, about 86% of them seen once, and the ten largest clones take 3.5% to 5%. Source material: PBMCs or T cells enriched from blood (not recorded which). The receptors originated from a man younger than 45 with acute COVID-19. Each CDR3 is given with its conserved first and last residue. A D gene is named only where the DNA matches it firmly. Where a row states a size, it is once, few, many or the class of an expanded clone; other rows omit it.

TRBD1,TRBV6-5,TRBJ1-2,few,TGTGCCAGCAGAACAGGGGGCTCGAGCTATGGCTACACCTTC,CASRTGGSSYGYTF
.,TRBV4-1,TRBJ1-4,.,TGCGCCAGCAGCCAACCAGGGGAGATTAATGAAAAACTGTTTTTT,CASSQPGEINEKLFF
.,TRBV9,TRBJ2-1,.,TGTGCCAGCAGCGTAGCTGGAGGGAGCGGAGTTGAGCAGTTCTTC,CASSVAGGSGVEQFF
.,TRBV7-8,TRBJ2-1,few,TGTGCCAGCACCGGGGGACTTTACAATGAGCAGTTCTTC,CASTGGLYNEQFF
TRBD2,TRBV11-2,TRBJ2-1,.,TGTGCCAGCAGCTTAGGTGGGACTAGCGGGAATGAGCAGTTCTTC,CASSLGGTSGNEQFF
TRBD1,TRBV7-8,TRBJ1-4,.,TGTGCCAGCAGCTACCTAGGACAGGGGGGAGAAAAACTGTTTTTT,CASSYLGQGGEKLFF
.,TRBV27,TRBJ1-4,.,TGTGCCAGCAGTACCAGTTGGGGGGGGAATGAAAAACTGTTTTTT,CASSTSWGGNEKLFF
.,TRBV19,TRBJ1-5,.,TGTGCCAGTAGTATTAATCGAGGTTGGGTATATAGCAATCAGCCCCAGCATTTT,CASSINRGWVYSNQPQHF
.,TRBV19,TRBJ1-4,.,TGTGCCAGTAGTATTGGACAGAATAATGAAAAACTGTTTTTT,CASSIGQNNEKLFF
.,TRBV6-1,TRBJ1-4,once,TGTGCCAGCAGTGACAGGGGTTTCGAAAAACTGTTTTTT,CASSDRGFEKLFF
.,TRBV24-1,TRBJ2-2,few,TGTGCCACCAGTGATCCTGCCGGGACCGGGGAGCTGTTTTTT,CATSDPAGTGELFF
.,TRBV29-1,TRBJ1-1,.,TGCAGCGTTGAACGGGACACCCCTGAAGCTTTCTTT,CSVERDTPEAFF
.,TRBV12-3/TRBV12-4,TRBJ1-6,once,TGTGCCAGCATGAGGGCAGCTAATTCACCCCTCCACTTT,CASMRAANSPLHF
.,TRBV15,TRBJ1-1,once,TGTGCCACCAGCAGACCAAGGACAACCAACACTGAAGCTTTCTTT,CATSRPRTTNTEAFF
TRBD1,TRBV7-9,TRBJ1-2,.,TGTGCCAGCAGCCGACAGGGGCTCAGGGATGGCTACACCTTC,CASSRQGLRDGYTF
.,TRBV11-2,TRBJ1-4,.,TGTGCCAGCAGCACATCAAGGGGTGCAACTAATGAAAAACTGTTTTTT,CASSTSRGATNEKLFF
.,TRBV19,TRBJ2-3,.,TGTGCCAGTAGTACTCCAGACAGGGGAGGGACAGATACGCAGTATTTT,CASSTPDRGGTDTQYF
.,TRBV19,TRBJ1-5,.,TGTGCCAGTAGGGGGCGCGTGAGCAATCAGCCCCAGCATTTT,CASRGRVSNQPQHF
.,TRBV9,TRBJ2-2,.,TGTGCCAGCAGCCCGACAGGAGACACCGGGGAGCTGTTTTTT,CASSPTGDTGELFF
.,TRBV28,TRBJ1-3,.,TGTGCCAGCAGTTCATCACAAGTCTCTGGAAACACCATATATTTT,CASSSSQVSGNTIYF
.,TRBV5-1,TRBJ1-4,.,TGCGCCAGCAGCTTGGAAGAAGGAGCAACTAATGAAAAACTGTTTTTT,CASSLEEGATNEKLFF
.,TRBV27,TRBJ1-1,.,TGTGCCAGCAAATGGACACTCAACACTGAAGCTTTCTTT,CASKWTLNTEAFF
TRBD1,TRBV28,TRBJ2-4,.,TGTGCCAGCACCCCGACAGGGGAAGCCAAAAACATTCAGTACTTC,CASTPTGEAKNIQYF
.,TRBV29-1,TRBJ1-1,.,TGCAGCGTAGCAGGGTGGGAGGGCACTGAAGCTTTCTTT,CSVAGWEGTEAFF
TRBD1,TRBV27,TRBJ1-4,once,TGTGCCAGCAGTTTAACCGTCCCGGGACAGGGTTGGGAAGAAAAACTGTTTTTT,CASSLTVPGQGWEEKLFF
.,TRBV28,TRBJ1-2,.,TGTGCCAGCAGTTTAATCAGATCCTATGGCTACACCTTC,CASSLIRSYGYTF
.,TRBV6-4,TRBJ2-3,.,TGTGCCAGCAGTGACTCAGGCAGGCCCACAGATACGCAGTATTTT,CASSDSGRPTDTQYF
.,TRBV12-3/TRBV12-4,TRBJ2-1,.,TGTGCCAGCAGTTCTCGGTTCTTC,CASSSRFF
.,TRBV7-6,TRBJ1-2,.,TGTGCCAGCAGCTACCAGACAGGTCTAGATCTAAACTATGGCTACACCTTC,CASSYQTGLDLNYGYTF
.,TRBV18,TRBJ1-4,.,TGTGCCAGCTCAGCAGGGGCGTCTAATGAAAAACTGTTTTTT,CASSAGASNEKLFF
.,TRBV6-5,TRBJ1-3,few,TGTGCCAGTCGGGGGGTGAGCTCTGGAAACACCATATATTTT,CASRGVSSGNTIYF
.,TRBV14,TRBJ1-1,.,TGTGCCAGCAGCCAAGTTGGAGGTTCGGACACTGAAGCTTTCTTT,CASSQVGGSDTEAFF
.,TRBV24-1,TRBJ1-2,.,TGTGCCACCAGTGATTTTCGTGGCTACACCTTC,CATSDFRGYTF
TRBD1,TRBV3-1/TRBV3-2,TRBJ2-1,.,TGTGCCAGCCTACCCTCGGACAGGGCGTACAATGAGCAGTTCTTC,CASLPSDRAYNEQFF
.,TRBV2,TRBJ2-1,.,TGTGCCAGCAGTGAAGTTAGCACCAATGAGCAGTTCTTC,CASSEVSTNEQFF
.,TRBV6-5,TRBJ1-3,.,TGTGCCAGCAGCCTTGGATCGCGGGCGGGAAACACCATATATTTT,CASSLGSRAGNTIYF
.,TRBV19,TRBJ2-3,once,TGTGCCAGTAGTCCCATAGCAGATACGCAGTATTTT,CASSPIADTQYF
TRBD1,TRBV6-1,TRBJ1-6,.,TGTGCCAGCAGTGCCTGGGGACAGGGCTCTTCGGGTTCACCCCTCCACTTT,CASSAWGQGSSGSPLHF
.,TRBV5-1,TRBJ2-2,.,TGCGCCAGCAGCCTCCGGGACACCTTACCCAACACCGGGGAGCTGTTTTTT,CASSLRDTLPNTGELFF
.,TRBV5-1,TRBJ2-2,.,TGCGCCAGCGGGGGGACAGCGAACACCGGGGAGCTGTTTTTT,CASGGTANTGELFF
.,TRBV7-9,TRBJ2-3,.,TGTGCCAGCAGCCTTGCGGGCTACTGGGGGGATTTT,CASSLAGYWGDF
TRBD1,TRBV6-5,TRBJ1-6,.,TGTGCCAGCAGTTACTCGGGACAGGGAGGTTCACCCCTCCACTTT,CASSYSGQGGSPLHF
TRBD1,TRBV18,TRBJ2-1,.,TGTGCCAGCTCACTTACGACAGGGATTGAGCAGTTCTTC,CASSLTTGIEQFF
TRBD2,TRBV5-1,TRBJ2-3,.,TGCGCCAGCCGGACTAGCGGGGCAGATACGCAGTATTTT,CASRTSGADTQYF
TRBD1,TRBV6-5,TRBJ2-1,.,TGTGCCAGCAAGTTGGGGGGGACAGGGGACAATGAGCAGTTCTTC,CASKLGGTGDNEQFF
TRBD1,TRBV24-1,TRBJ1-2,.,TGTGCCACCAGTGATCCGGACAGGGTACGGGGCTACACCTTC,CATSDPDRVRGYTF
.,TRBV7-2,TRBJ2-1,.,TGTGCCAGCAGCTTAGCGGGTGGACTCTACAATGAGCAGTTCTTC,CASSLAGGLYNEQFF
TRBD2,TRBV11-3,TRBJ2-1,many,TGTGCCAGTCTGAGCGGGAGGGGTAATGAGCAGTTCTTC,CASLSGRGNEQFF